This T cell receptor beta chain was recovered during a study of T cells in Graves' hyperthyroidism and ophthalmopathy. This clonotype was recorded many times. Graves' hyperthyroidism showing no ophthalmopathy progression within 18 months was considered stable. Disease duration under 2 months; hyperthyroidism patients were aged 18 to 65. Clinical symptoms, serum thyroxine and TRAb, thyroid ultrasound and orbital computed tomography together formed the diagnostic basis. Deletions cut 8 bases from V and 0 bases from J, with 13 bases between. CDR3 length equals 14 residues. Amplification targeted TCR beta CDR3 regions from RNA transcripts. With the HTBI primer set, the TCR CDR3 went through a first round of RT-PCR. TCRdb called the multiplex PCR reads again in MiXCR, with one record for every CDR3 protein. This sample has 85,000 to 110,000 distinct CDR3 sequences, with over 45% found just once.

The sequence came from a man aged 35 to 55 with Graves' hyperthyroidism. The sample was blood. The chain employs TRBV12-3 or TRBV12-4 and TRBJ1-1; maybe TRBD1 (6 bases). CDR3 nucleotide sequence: TGTGCCAGCGGACAGACTCCTATGAACACTGAAGCTTTCTTT. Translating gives CASGQTPMNTEAFF.